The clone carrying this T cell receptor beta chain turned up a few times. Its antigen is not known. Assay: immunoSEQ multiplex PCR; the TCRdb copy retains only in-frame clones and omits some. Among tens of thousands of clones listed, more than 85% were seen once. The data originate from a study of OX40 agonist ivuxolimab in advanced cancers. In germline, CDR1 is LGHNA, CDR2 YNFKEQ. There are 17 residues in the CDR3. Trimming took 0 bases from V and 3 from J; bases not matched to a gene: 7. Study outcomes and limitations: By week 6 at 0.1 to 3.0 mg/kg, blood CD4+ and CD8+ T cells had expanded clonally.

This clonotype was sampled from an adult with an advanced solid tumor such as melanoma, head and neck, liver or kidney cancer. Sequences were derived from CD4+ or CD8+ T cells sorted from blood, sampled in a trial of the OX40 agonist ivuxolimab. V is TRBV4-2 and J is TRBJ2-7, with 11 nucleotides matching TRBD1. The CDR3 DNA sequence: TGTGCCAGCAGCCAAGAGGGACAGGGGGGTATAGTCTACGAGCAGTACTTC. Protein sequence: CASSQEGQGGIVYEQYF.